The 10 T cell receptor beta chains presented below share a single source sample, sequenced in a study of CXCR3-negative and CXCR3-positive naive CD8 T cells. Preparation of TRB cDNA libraries relied on 5' RACE carrying UMI labels. TCRdb reprocessed the 5' RACE reads and stores each CDR3 protein as one record, lacking DNA. This repertoire comprises over 100,000 distinct CDR3 sequences; its ten largest clones make up about 0.48%. Sequences were obtained from naive CXCR3- CD8+ T cells from blood. Subset specified: CD45RO-CCR7+CD27+CD95- naive CD8+ T cells lacking CXCR3 (TNR3-). Receptors originate from a human donor in good health. Some clones in this sample may be carry-over from other donors' samples.

The J gene is TRBJ2-1, the V gene TRBV5-1; TCRdb returns TRBD2, unconfirmable since there is no DNA. CDR1 is SGHRS and CDR2 is YFSETQ in the germline V gene. The CDR3 covers 18 residues. CDR3 sequence: CASGNPGLAGVAYNEQFF.

The chain has TRBV5-6 and TRBJ2-4; TCRdb calls TRBD1, which cannot be checked without DNA. CDR1 is SGHDT and CDR2 is YYEEEE in the germline V gene. The CDR3 has 15 amino acids. The CDR3 loop is CASSFARGAQDIQYF.

This rearrangement joins TRBV19 to TRBJ1-1; the D call from TCRdb, TRBD1, cannot be confirmed without DNA. CDR3 length: 13 amino acids. The germline V gene encodes CDR1 LNHDA and CDR2 SQIVND (reference sequence). CDR3 loop: CASSTGSNTEAFF.

This chain links TRBV28 with TRBJ2-3. The CDR3 length is 14 residues. The germline CDR1 and CDR2 sequences are MDHEN and SYDVKM. Here the CDR3 reads CASSRRLATDTQYF.

This chain joins TRBV7-9 and TRBJ2-1; TCRdb selects TRBD2, and the lack of DNA leaves this call unchecked. The CDR3 loop spans 16 amino acids. Per the germline V gene, CDR1 is SEHNR and CDR2 is FQNEAQ (reference sequence). This CDR3 is CAIPRRTSGGTNEQFF.

The V and J genes are TRBV7-3 and TRBJ2-1; TCRdb returns TRBD1, unconfirmable since there is no DNA. The CDR3 runs to 14 residues. Germline loops: CDR1 SGHTA, CDR2 FQGTGA. CDR3 sequence reads: CASSPGGVYNEQFF.

The V call is TRBV9, the J call TRBJ2-7; lacking DNA, the TRBD2 call made by TCRdb goes unchecked. There are 15 residues in the CDR3. CDR1 and CDR2 (germline): SGDLS, YYNGEE. The CDR3: CASSVSPGTYYEQYF. Variable domain in full (rest from reference TRBV9 and TRBJ2-7): DSGVTQTPKHLITATGQRVTLRCSPRSGDLSVYWYQQSLDQGLQFLIQYYNGEERAKGNILERFSAQQFPDLHSELNLSSLELGDSALYFCASSVSPGTYYEQYFGPGTRLTVT.

This chain joins TRBV7-9 and TRBJ2-5; the TCRdb call, TRBD1, lacks DNA for checking. Germline-derived CDR1 and CDR2 are SEHNR and FQNEAQ (reference sequence). CDR3 length: 15 residues. This CDR3 reads CASSFWQGANETQYF.

The chain has TRBV7-8 and TRBJ2-7; there is no DNA to check the TCRdb D call of TRBD1. The CDR3 extends over 17 amino acids. Germline CDR1 SGHVS, CDR2 FQNEAQ. The CDR3: CASSLDQGQGRSSEQYF. The whole variable domain, remainder taken from reference TRBV7-8 and TRBJ2-7, is GAGVSQSPRYKVAKRGQDVALRCDPISGHVSLFWYQQALGQGPEFLTYFQNEAQLDKSGLPSDRFFAERPEGSVSTLKIQRTQQEDSAVYLCASSLDQGQGRSSEQYFGPGTRLTVT.

The genes are TRBV6-2 or TRBV6-3 and TRBJ2-1; absent DNA, TCRdb's TRBD2 call cannot be checked. The CDR3 length is 15 residues. Germline lookup yields CDR1 MNHEY and CDR2 SVGEGT. CDR3 sequence reads: CASSYRASGGNEQFF.